This T cell receptor beta chain was identified in a study of cytomegalovirus exposure and HLA in healthy donors. This PCR relied on a set of 60 Vbeta primers and 13 Jbeta primers. The table came from immunoSEQ multiplex PCR; TCRdb's copy has only in-frame clones and leaves some out. The table shows fewer than 120,000 clones, with over 65% occurring only once. This clone came up a few times. Its antigen is as yet unknown. The germline V and J ends were trimmed by 0 bases and 0 bases, with 13 bases remaining between them. The CDR3 contains 16 residues. CDR1 is GTSNPN and CDR2 is SVGIG in the germline V gene (reference sequence). Study-wide points: As was reported, the HLA-A and HLA-B alleles of most subjects were accurately predicted from TCR beta sequences.

This clonotype was sampled from a young man in good health and CMV-seropositive. V and J are TRBV30 and TRBJ2-3, with D tentatively TRBD2 (7 bases). The specimen sequenced was PBMCs. The CDR3 DNA reads TGTGCCTGGAGTGTAGGGGGGGATTCTAGCACAGATACGCAGTATTTT. It is translated as CAWSVGGDSSTDTQYF.